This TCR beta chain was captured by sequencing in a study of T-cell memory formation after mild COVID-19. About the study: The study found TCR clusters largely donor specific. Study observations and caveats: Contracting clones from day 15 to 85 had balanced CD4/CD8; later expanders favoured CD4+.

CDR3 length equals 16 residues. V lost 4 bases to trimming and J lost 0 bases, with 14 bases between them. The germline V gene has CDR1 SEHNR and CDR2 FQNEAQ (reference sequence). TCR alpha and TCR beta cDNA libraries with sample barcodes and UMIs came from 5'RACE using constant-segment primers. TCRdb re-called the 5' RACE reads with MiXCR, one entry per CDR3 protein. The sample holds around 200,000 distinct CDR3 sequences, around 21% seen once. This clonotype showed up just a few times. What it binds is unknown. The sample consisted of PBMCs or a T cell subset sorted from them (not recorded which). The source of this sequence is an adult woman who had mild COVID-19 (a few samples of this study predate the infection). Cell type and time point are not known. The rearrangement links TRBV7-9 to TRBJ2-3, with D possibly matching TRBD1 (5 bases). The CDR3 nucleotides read TGTGCCAGCAGCTCCCTGACTGGGGCGAGCACAGATACGCAGTATTTT. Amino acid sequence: CASSSLTGASTDTQYF.